This T cell receptor (beta chain) was identified during a study of blood T cells in healthy people across ages. Study findings and constraints: Changes seen in expanded clonotypes were possibly confounded by donor CMV status left unknown.

Using a J-beta primer mix together with a sample-barcoded 5' primer, a second PCR was run for roughly 7 to 12 cycles. All samples yielded 2.5 million or more CDR3-containing paired-end reads. MiXCR was run by TCRdb on the 5' RACE reads, yielding one entry per CDR3 protein. Among around 650,000 distinct CDR3 sequences listed, approximately 29% were seen once. This CDR3 region has 15 residues. V shed 1 base and J shed 1 base, with 11 bases lying between them. From germline, CDR1 is SGHVS and CDR2 FNYEAQ. As for this clonotype: The antigen is undetermined.

Sequencing input: blood. The rearrangement uses TRBV7-6 and TRBJ2-7, with D possibly matching TRBD1 (6 bases). The receptor was isolated from a woman aged 80 or older in good health. CDR3 in amino acids: CASSLEAGASYEQYF. The CDR3 bases are TGTGCCAGCAGCTTAGAGGCAGGGGCATCCTACGAGCAGTACTTC.